The 25 T cell receptor beta chains below come from one sample, sequenced in a study of cytomegalovirus exposure and HLA in healthy donors. The PCR made use of 60 Vbeta and 13 Jbeta primers. Only in-frame clones appear in the TCRdb table, and some are missing; sequencing was by immunoSEQ multiplex PCR. Its clone listing holds around 50,000 clones. Input material: PBMCs. Receptors originate from a woman between 50 and 59 years old in good health and CMV-seropositive.

V and J are TRBV18 and TRBJ1-2; D is undetermined. Looked up from germline, CDR1 is KGHSH and CDR2 is LQKENI. V lost 3 bases and J lost 8, with 16 bases in between. The CDR3 runs to 14 residues. Written as DNA, the CDR3 is TGTGCCAGCTCACCCCCTTCGTACGGGGAAGGCTACACCTTC. Translating gives CASSPPSYGEGYTF.

The CDR3 reads CASSQDRGGGAAASPLHF. The CDR3 coding sequence is TGCGCCAGCAGCCAAGATAGGGGAGGAGGAGCTGCCGCATCACCCCTCCACTTT. The gene calls are TRBV4-3 and TRBJ1-6; tentative D call: TRBD1 (5 bases). Germline values: CDR1 LGHNA, CDR2 YSLEER. Trimming stripped 0 bases from V and 10 bases from J, with 22 bases between. This CDR3 contains 18 residues.

The genes are TRBV6-1 and TRBJ2-3; 8 bases align to TRBD1. Unmatched junction bases numbered 0, after V lost 4 bases and J lost 0 bases. The CDR3 is 14 residues long. Germline loops: CDR1 MNHNS, CDR2 SASEGT. CDR3 DNA sequence: TGTGCCAGCAGTGGACAGGGGAGCACAGATACGCAGTATTTT. It codes for CASSGQGSTDTQYF.

This sequence joins TRBV16 and TRBJ1-1, with D possibly being TRBD1 (6 bases). This CDR3 has 15 amino acids. Per the germline V gene, CDR1 is KGHSY and CDR2 is FQNENV. Trimming cost V 0 bases and J 1 base, with 9 bases left between them. The CDR3 here is CASSQSPGANTEAFF. DNA of the CDR3: TGTGCCAGCAGCCAATCTCCAGGGGCGAACACTGAAGCTTTCTTT.

The gene calls are TRBV5-5 and TRBJ1-5; 8 bases are a match to TRBD1. V trimming: 4 bases; J trimming: 6 bases; junction bases outside the gene matches: 6. This CDR3 region has 14 residues. Germline CDR1 reads SGHKS; CDR2 reads YYEKEE (reference sequence). CDR3 nucleotide sequence: TGTGCCAGCAGCGCCCGACAGGGGAGTCAGCCCCAGCATTTT. Amino acids: CASSARQGSQPQHF. Full variable domain (outside the CDR3, taken from reference TRBV5-5 and TRBJ1-5): DAGVTQSPTHLIKTRGQQVTLRCSPISGHKSVSWYQQVLGQGPQFIFQYYEKEERGRGNFPDRFSARQFPNYSSELNVNALLLGDSALYLCASSARQGSQPQHFGDGTRLSIL.

V gene TRBV28 combines with J gene TRBJ2-7, with 7 bases fitting TRBD1. Per the germline V gene, CDR1 is MDHEN and CDR2 is SYDVKM. This CDR3 has 18 amino acids. J lost 5 bases, V lost 5 bases, and 21 bases had no gene match. CDR3 DNA sequence: TGTGCCAGCAGTCCGAAGCGGTCAGGGGGATGGGTCTTCGACGAGCAGTACTTC. It encodes CASSPKRSGGWVFDEQYF. The full variable domain, with the rest looked up from reference TRBV28 and TRBJ2-7, is DVKVTQSSRYLVKRTGEKVFLECVQDMDHENMFWYRQDPGLGLRLIYFSYDVKMKEKGDIPEGYSVSREKKERFSLILESASTNQTSMYLCASSPKRSGGWVFDEQYFGPGTRLTVT.

The chain links TRBV7-9 to TRBJ2-1; 12 positions match TRBD2. Germline lookup yields CDR1 SEHNR and CDR2 FQNEAQ (reference sequence). The ends lost 4 bases at V and 6 bases at J; junction bases unmatched: 7. This CDR3 is 16 amino acids long. The CDR3 nucleotides read TGTGCCAGCAGCTCATGGACTAGCGGGGAGGCCAATGAGCAGTTCTTC. Protein: CASSSWTSGEANEQFF.

The V gene is TRBV28, the J gene TRBJ2-1; 12 nucleotides agree with TRBD2. V trimming: 3 bases; J trimming: 7 bases; junction bases outside the gene matches: 4. This CDR3 is built from 15 residues. Germline assignment: CDR1 MDHEN and CDR2 SYDVKM. DNA for the CDR3: TGTGCCAGCAGTTTGACTAGCGGGAGTAGGAATGAGCAGTTCTTC. It specifies CASSLTSGSRNEQFF.

The genes are TRBV7-3 and TRBJ2-1; 8 bases are shared with TRBD2. Trimming cost V 6 bases and J 9 bases; bases outside gene matches: 7. Germline V CDR1 and CDR2: SGHTA, FQGTGA. The CDR3 spans 13 residues. The DNA for the CDR3 is TGTGCCAGCAGTCACGGGGGGGCCGGTGAGCAGTTCTTC. This encodes CASSHGGAGEQFF.

This CDR3 reads CASSLQGADTQYF. CDR3 coding DNA: TGTGCCAGCAGTTTACAGGGGGCAGATACGCAGTATTTT. The chain carries TRBV6-6 and TRBJ2-3, with 8 bases matching TRBD1. V was clipped by 4 bases and J by 4 bases; unmatched bases: 1. The germline V gene encodes CDR1 MNHNY and CDR2 SVGAGI (reference sequence). The CDR3 length is 13 residues.

This sequence joins TRBV13 and TRBJ2-5; tentative D call: TRBD2 (6 bases). The CDR3 is 13 residues long. The V end lost 5 bases, the J end lost 3 bases, and 10 bases lay between the germline ends. CDR1 is PRHDT and CDR2 is FYEKMQ in the germline V gene (reference sequence). The CDR3 region is CASSGTGEETQYF. CDR3 in DNA: TGTGCCAGCAGCGGGACGGGGGAAGAGACCCAGTACTTC.

This chain links TRBV6-1 with TRBJ1-2, with D maybe TRBD1 (5 bases). The CDR3 runs 13 residues. Germline V gene data show CDR1 as MNHNS and CDR2 as SASEGT. V lost 1 base and J lost 4, with 7 bases in between. The CDR3 reads CASSEGQLYGYTF. For the CDR3, the DNA is TGTGCCAGCAGTGAAGGACAGCTCTATGGCTACACCTTC.

The rearrangement links TRBV5-1 to TRBJ1-1; D is uncertain. The CDR3 loop spans 14 amino acids. Germline V gives CDR1 SGHRS, CDR2 YFSETQ. The germline V and J ends were trimmed by 0 bases and 4 bases, with 10 bases remaining between them. CDR3 sequence (DNA): TGCGCCAGCAGCTTGGTGTCGGAGAGCACTGAAGCTTTCTTT. Its translation is CASSLVSESTEAFF.

J is TRBJ1-4 and V is TRBV10-2, with a possible D match to TRBD1 (5 bases). V was clipped by 6 bases and J by 0 bases, with 14 bases between them. This CDR3 region has 16 residues. In germline, CDR1 is WSHSY, CDR2 SAAADI. The CDR3 region has the DNA TGCGCCAGCAGCCTCGGGGGATACGCAACTAATGAAAAACTGTTTTTT. Protein product: CASSLGGYATNEKLFF.

The gene calls are TRBV2 and TRBJ2-1; 14 nucleotides line up with TRBD2. There are 16 residues in the CDR3. Germline CDR1 SNHLY, CDR2 FYNNEI. V lost 3 bases, J lost 10 bases, and 8 bases stayed unmatched. This CDR3 reads CASSDIVTSGREEQFF. The CDR3 nucleotides read TGTGCCAGCAGTGATATTGTGACTAGCGGGAGGGAAGAGCAGTTCTTC.

The chain uses TRBV2 and TRBJ1-5, with 9 nucleotides matching TRBD1. The V gene end was trimmed by 5 bases and the J gene end by 1 base; junction bases not matched to a gene: 6. CDR1 and CDR2 from the germline V gene are SNHLY and FYNNEI. The CDR3 length is 16 residues. CDR3: CASSHVDRGSNQPQHF. The CDR3 DNA follows: TGTGCCAGCAGTCACGTGGACAGGGGCAGCAATCAGCCCCAGCATTTT.

CDR3 coding DNA: TGCGCCAGCGGAGGGCAGGCATGTGGCTACACCTTC. This translates into CASGGQACGYTF. The chain links TRBV5-1 to TRBJ1-2, with unresolved D. Germline CDR1 is SGHRS and CDR2 is YFSETQ. The CDR3 totals 12 residues. Trimming pared 7 bases from V and 7 bases from J, leaving 14 bases between.

The V gene is TRBV9, the J gene TRBJ2-2; 13 bases agree with TRBD2. The germline gives CDR1 SGDLS, CDR2 YYNGEE. V was clipped by 10 bases and J by 2 bases; unmatched bases: 14. This CDR3 contains 18 residues. The CDR3 here is CAPSVVGLAGDNTGELFF. CDR3 nucleotide sequence: TGTGCCCCCAGCGTAGTAGGACTAGCGGGGGACAACACCGGGGAGCTGTTTTTT.

The rearrangement uses TRBV4-2 and TRBJ1-1; D is possibly TRBD1 (6 bases). The CDR3 is made up of 14 amino acids. Germline loops: CDR1 LGHNA, CDR2 YNFKEQ. Trimming left V 6 bases short and J 0 bases short, with 11 bases between. Here the CDR3 reads CASSNDRMNTEAFF. The CDR3 coding sequence is TGTGCCAGCAGTAATGACAGGATGAACACTGAAGCTTTCTTT.

The chain couples TRBV18 to TRBJ2-5; D not resolved. This CDR3 is 11 amino acids long. The germline CDR1 and CDR2 sequences are KGHSH and LQKENI. The germline V and J ends were trimmed by 6 bases and 4 bases, with 6 bases remaining between them. CDR3 DNA: TGTGCCAGCTCTCTCAGAGAGACCCAGTACTTC. This translates into CASSLRETQYF.

The V call is TRBV6-6, the J call TRBJ2-2; 7 nucleotides match TRBD2. CDR1 is MNHNY and CDR2 is SVGAGI in the germline V gene (reference sequence). V lost 2 bases to trimming and J lost 4 bases; unmatched junction nucleotides: 4. The CDR3 covers 15 residues. The CDR3 loop reads CASSYGGGLTGELFF. The DNA of the CDR3 is TGTGCCAGCAGTTACGGGGGGGGACTCACCGGGGAGCTGTTTTTT.

This chain uses TRBV4-2 with TRBJ1-2, with D maybe TRBD1 (5 bases). Germline V gene sequence: CDR1 LGHNA, CDR2 YNFKEQ. The CDR3 totals 15 residues. Deletions cut 6 bases from V and 6 bases from J, with 20 bases between. CDR3 sequence: CASRQNFDSVHGYTF. The CDR3 DNA is TGTGCCAGCAGACAGAATTTCGACAGTGTGCATGGCTACACCTTC.

The rearrangement joins TRBV29-1 to TRBJ1-3; D might be TRBD1 (5 bases). Trimming left V 5 bases short and J 6 bases short, with 14 bases between. The CDR3 totals 13 residues. CDR1 is SQVTM, CDR2 ANQGSEA, per germline. The CDR3 DNA reads as TGCAGCGTTTGGACAACCCCTGAAAACACCATATATTTT. This sequence encodes CSVWTTPENTIYF. The full variable domain, with the rest looked up from reference TRBV29-1 and TRBJ1-3, is SAVISQKPSRDICQRGTSLTIQCQVDSQVTMMFWYRQQPGQSLTLIATANQGSEATYESGFVIDKFPISRPNLTFSTLTVSNMSPEDSSIYLCSVWTTPENTIYFGEGSWLTVV.

The chain carries TRBV7-2 and TRBJ2-5; D may be TRBD1 (6 bases). TRBJ2-7 matches the DNA end more closely, so the J call is doubtful. The CDR3 sequence is 14 residues long. Germline-derived CDR1 and CDR2 are SGHTA and FQGNSA. Here the CDR3 reads CASSSGDGIGEQYF. The CDR3, as DNA: TGTGCCAGCAGCTCAGGGGACGGGATCGGCGAGCAGTACTTC.

V usage is TRBV18 and J usage is TRBJ2-4, with D tentatively TRBD2 (5 bases). The CDR3 is made up of 14 amino acids. V lost 3 bases and J 9 bases, leaving 15 bases between the germline ends. Per the germline V gene, CDR1 is KGHSH and CDR2 is LQKENI. CDR3 loop: CASSPREGASIQYF. The CDR3 DNA is TGTGCCAGCTCACCGCGTGAGGGAGCCAGCATTCAGTACTTC.